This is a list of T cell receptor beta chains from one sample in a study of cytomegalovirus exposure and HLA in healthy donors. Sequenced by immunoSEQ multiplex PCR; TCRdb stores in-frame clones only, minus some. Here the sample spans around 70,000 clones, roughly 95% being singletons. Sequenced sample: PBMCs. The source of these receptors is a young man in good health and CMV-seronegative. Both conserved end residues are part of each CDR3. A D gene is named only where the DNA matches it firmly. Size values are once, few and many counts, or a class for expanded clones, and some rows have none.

TGTGCCAGCAGCCGGACCGGGAGCACCGGGGAGCTGTTTTTT CASSRTGSTGELFF TRBV9 - - TRBJ2-2
TGTGCCAGCAGCGAGGACTGGAACACTGAAGCTTTCTTT CASSEDWNTEAFF TRBV2 once - TRBJ1-1
TGTGCCACCCATCCTGGAGGGCCGATTCCCTACGAGCAGTACTTC CATHPGGPIPYEQYF TRBV5-4 - - TRBJ2-7
TGTGCCAGCAGTGGGACGGGACAGCAAGAGACCCAGTACTTC CASSGTGQQETQYF TRBV28 - TRBD1 TRBJ2-5
TGTGCCAGCAGCTTGGGACCTCAGGGGGCCACAGATACGCAGTATTTT CASSLGPQGATDTQYF TRBV7-3 - TRBD1 TRBJ2-3
TGTGCCAGCAGCTTAGGACAGGGCAATCAGCCCCAGCATTTT CASSLGQGNQPQHF TRBV7-9 - - TRBJ1-5
TGTGCCAGCTCACCGTCCTCGAGAGACACCTACGAGCAGTACTTC CASSPSSRDTYEQYF TRBV18 - - TRBJ2-7
TGTGCCAGCATCCTCACAGGGACCCGGAACACCGGGGAGCTGTTTTTT CASILTGTRNTGELFF TRBV21-1 - - TRBJ2-2
TGCAGTGCTCTAGAGGTCAATGAGCAGTTCTTC CSALEVNEQFF TRBV20-1 few - TRBJ2-1
TGTGCCAGCAGCTGGACAGGGACGACTGAAGCTTTCTTT CASSWTGTTEAFF TRBV5-5 - TRBD1 TRBJ1-1
TGTGCCAGCAGTACAGGGTGGAACTATGGCTACACCTTC CASSTGWNYGYTF TRBV6-5 - - TRBJ1-2
TGTGCCAGCAGTGAAGGAGGGCAGGGGAATTTGGAGACCCAGTACTTC CASSEGGQGNLETQYF TRBV2 - - TRBJ2-5
TGTGCCAGCGGACAGAGAGCGAACACTGAAGCTTTCTTT CASGQRANTEAFF TRBV2 few - TRBJ1-1
TGTGCCAGCAGTCTGCTGGGGGGACTAGTTGACAATGAGCAGTTCTTC CASSLLGGLVDNEQFF TRBV6-4 - TRBD2 TRBJ2-1
TGTGCCAGCAGCTTAGATCCCCAGGTTGATACGCAGTATTTT CASSLDPQVDTQYF TRBV11-3 - - TRBJ2-3
TGTGCCAGCAGCCCTTTAGACAGGGTTGGGGAGACCCAGTACTTC CASSPLDRVGETQYF TRBV5-5 - TRBD1 TRBJ2-5
TGTGCCAGCAGTTTAACAGGGAACTATGGCTACACCTTC CASSLTGNYGYTF TRBV27 - - TRBJ1-2